The clone carrying this T cell receptor beta chain has ten or more counts. The antigen is not known. Preparation of the TCRbeta library was carried out with unique molecular identifiers. TCRdb passed the PCR reads through MiXCR, listing each CDR3 protein once. The table lists 200,000 or so distinct CDR3 sequences, 6.3% of them singletons, with under 5% in the top ten. V trimming: 1 base; J trimming: 4 bases; junction bases outside the gene matches: 6. Looked up from germline, CDR1 is SGHNT and CDR2 is YENEEA. The CDR3 is made up of 16 amino acids. The record originates from a study of T-cell reconstitution after alpha-beta-depleted transplantation in children. Study observations and caveats: Surviving recipient T cells and intrathymic progenitors accounted for some patients' high TCRbeta diversity at day 60. Alpha-beta T cells present about two months after transplant were reported to originate from several hundred expanded graft clones. Diversity and T-cell counts at one year after transplant derived mostly from new T cells.

The source material was PBMCs, sampled before TCRalphabeta/CD19-depleted stem cell transplant. The chain is built from TRBV11-3 and TRBJ2-3; 9 bases line up with TRBD1. The TCR comes from a girl in the first two years of life with combined immunodeficiency, due to receive a stem cell transplant. CDR3 in amino acids: CASSLGTQGAADTQYF. DNA of the CDR3: TGTGCCAGCAGCTTAGGAACACAGGGGGCCGCAGATACGCAGTATTTT.